This passage covers 18 T cell receptor beta chains from one sample sequenced in a study of cytomegalovirus exposure and HLA in healthy donors (dated by TCRdb to about 2017). The library came from the immunoSEQ multiplex PCR assay. The clones in this table, taken by TCRdb from immuneACCESS, are in-frame only. Not every clone is retained; where verified, under half of the shortfall comes from an unresolved V gene, and the cause of the rest is unknown. The table for this sample lists under 250,000 clones; roughly 87% of them were counted only once. The ten most abundant clones make up 1.5% to 2.5% of the sample. The sample consisted of PBMCs. The source is a woman aged 18-35 years in good health and CMV-seropositive.

This clone occurred once. The rearrangement joins TRBV19 to TRBJ1-1; D is unclear. The CDR3 is 15 amino acids. The V gene's germline CDR1 is LNHDA and CDR2 SQIVND (reference sequence). Trimming took 5 bases from V and 2 from J, leaving 15 bases between them. This CDR3 reads CASSSGDVINTEAFF. CDR3 DNA: TGTGCCAGTAGTTCCGGGGATGTAATTAACACTGAAGCTTTCTTT.

This chain connects TRBV4-2 to TRBJ2-3, with 9 bases that match TRBD2. The CDR3 totals 15 residues. The V segment lost 0 bases and the J segment 4 bases; nucleotides outside the gene matches: 2. Germline V gene sequence: CDR1 LGHNA, CDR2 YNFKEQ. The CDR3 bases are TGTGCCAGCAGCCAAGAGCGGGAGGGGGCAGATACGCAGTATTTT. The encoded protein is CASSQEREGADTQYF.

The chain carries TRBV7-2 and TRBJ2-7, with 7 bases matching TRBD2. CDR3 length equals 16 residues. V shed 5 bases, J shed 2 bases, and the junction held 12 bases outside the gene matches. Germline V CDR1 and CDR2: SGHTA, FQGNSA. The DNA for the CDR3 is TGTGCCAGCAGCAAAAGCGGGGCGGGAGCCCCCTACGAGCAGTACTTC. Protein sequence: CASSKSGAGAPYEQYF.

The V call is TRBV5-1, the J call TRBJ1-2; TRBD1 matches 9 bases. Germline V gives CDR1 SGHRS, CDR2 YFSETQ. With 1 base clipped from V and 3 bases from J, the junction kept 4 bases outside the gene matches. The CDR3 consists of 15 residues. CDR3 bases: TGCGCCAGCAGCTTGTGGACAGGGGACTACTATGGCTACACCTTC. Encoded protein: CASSLWTGDYYGYTF.

This clone occurred a few times. V and J are TRBV29-1 and TRBJ1-1; D possibly corresponds to TRBD1 (5 bases). The CDR3 contains 10 residues. Trimming removed 5 bases from V and 6 bases from J, with 7 bases in between. The germline gives CDR1 SQVTM, CDR2 ANQGSEA. CDR3 loop: CSVPGAEAFF. The CDR3 nucleotides read TGCAGCGTTCCGGGGGCTGAAGCTTTCTTT.

The chain is built from TRBV4-2 and TRBJ2-1; D not certain. CDR3 length equals 15 residues. In germline, CDR1 is LGHNA, CDR2 YNFKEQ. V lost 4 bases to trimming and J lost 6 bases, with 16 bases between them. CDR3 sequence reads: CASSPGRISGNEQFF. The CDR3 DNA reads as TGTGCCAGCAGCCCAGGAAGAATCTCCGGCAATGAGCAGTTCTTC.

The chain has TRBV15 and TRBJ1-4; 7 positions agree with TRBD1. The germline gives CDR1 LNHNV, CDR2 YYDKDF (reference sequence). The length of the CDR3 is 16 residues. The J segment lost 8 bases and the V segment lost 2 bases, leaving 11 bases of the junction unmatched. The CDR3 DNA sequence: TGTGCCACCAGCAGACCTCGCCAGGGGGGAGGCGAAAAACTGTTTTTT. This codes for CATSRPRQGGGEKLFF.

The count of this clone is one. The chain combines TRBV5-1 with TRBJ1-2; D gene uncertain. Germline CDR1 and CDR2: SGHRS and YFSETQ. The V end lost 0 bases, the J end lost 0 bases, and 15 bases lay between the germline ends. The CDR3 spans 17 residues. In nucleotides, the CDR3 is TGCGCCAGCAGCTTGGAGTTTCGACTCATATCTAACTATGGCTACACCTTC. Its protein product is CASSLEFRLISNYGYTF.

The table lists this clone with a few counts. The chain carries TRBV28 and TRBJ2-3, with D unclear. This CDR3 region has 13 residues. Germline V gene lookup returns CDR1 MDHEN and CDR2 SYDVKM. Trimming removed 5 bases at V and 2 bases at J, with 8 bases between. The CDR3 DNA reads as TGTGCCAGCAGTATCGACTTCACAGATACGCAGTATTTT. Residues: CASSIDFTDTQYF.

This chain uses TRBV27 with TRBJ2-7; 8 bases map to TRBD1. Germline CDR1 is MNHEY and CDR2 is SMNVEV (reference sequence). This CDR3 has 14 amino acids. After removal of 6 bases from V and 6 bases from J, the junction contained 10 bases not matched to a gene. The CDR3 DNA follows: TGTGCCAGCAGGACCTTCAGGGGGCGCCCCGAGCAGTACTTC. Its translation: CASRTFRGRPEQYF.

The chain links TRBV18 to TRBJ2-7; TRBD2 might be the D (5 bases). The germline CDR1 and CDR2 sequences are KGHSH and LQKENI. Trimming cost V 0 bases and J 6 bases, with 12 bases left between them. This CDR3 comprises 14 residues. CDR3 region: CASSPPGDRGEQYF. Written as DNA, the CDR3 is TGTGCCAGCTCACCACCGGGCGATCGGGGCGAGCAGTACTTC.

The gene calls are TRBV28 and TRBJ2-3; D ambiguous. The CDR3 consists of 17 residues. Trimming took off 4 bases at V and 2 bases at J, with 19 bases between the two ends. Germline V lookup: CDR1 MDHEN, CDR2 SYDVKM. CDR3: CASSYPLWATYTDTQYF. Written as DNA, the CDR3 is TGTGCCAGCAGTTACCCTCTTTGGGCTACTTACACAGATACGCAGTATTTT. Drawing the rest from reference TRBV28 and TRBJ2-3, the complete variable domain is DVKVTQSSRYLVKRTGEKVFLECVQDMDHENMFWYRQDPGLGLRLIYFSYDVKMKEKGDIPEGYSVSREKKERFSLILESASTNQTSMYLCASSYPLWATYTDTQYFGPGTRLTVL.

This clone showed up just once. The chain couples TRBV13 to TRBJ2-1, with 9 bases fitting TRBD2. Germline CDR1 is PRHDT and CDR2 is FYEKMQ (reference sequence). The CDR3 consists of 15 residues. The V and J ends lost 5 bases and 5 bases, in that order; junction bases with no gene match: 7. In DNA form, the CDR3 reads TGTGCCAGCAGCCCGACTAGCGGACCCCACAATGAGCAGTTCTTC. Translation gives CASSPTSGPHNEQFF. The complete variable domain, with remaining parts taken from reference TRBV13 and TRBJ2-1, reads AAGVIQSPRHLIKEKRETATLKCYPIPRHDTVYWYQQGPGQDPQFLISFYEKMQSDKGSIPDRFSAQQFSDYHSELNMSSLELGDSALYFCASSPTSGPHNEQFFGPGTRLTVL.

This clone was observed once. J is TRBJ1-2 and V is TRBV11-3, with D perhaps TRBD1 (5 bases). The CDR3 is 13 residues long. V lost 0 bases to trimming and J lost 6 bases, with 8 bases between them. The germline V gene encodes CDR1 SGHNT and CDR2 YENEEA. The chain's CDR3 is CASSLDNRNGYTF. The CDR3 DNA follows: TGTGCCAGCAGCTTAGATAACAGGAATGGCTACACCTTC.

The rearrangement links TRBV11-2 to TRBJ2-1, with TRBD2 matching over 13 bases. The CDR3 contains 18 residues. From germline, CDR1 is SGHAT and CDR2 FQNNGV. V shed 6 bases and J 0 bases; nucleotides not matched to a gene: 8. CDR3 DNA sequence: TGTGCCAGCAGGACCGGGACTAGCGGGGTAAGCTCCTACAATGAGCAGTTCTTC. Protein sequence: CASRTGTSGVSSYNEQFF.

The chain is built from TRBV5-1 and TRBJ2-7; D might be TRBD1 (6 bases). Germline V gene data show CDR1 as SGHRS and CDR2 as YFSETQ. V lost 0 bases to trimming and J lost 1 base, with 20 bases between them. The CDR3 consists of 18 residues. DNA for the CDR3: TGCGCCAGCAGCTTGGGCATTCCGGAACAGGGATTTTCCTACGAGCAGTACTTC. Its protein is CASSLGIPEQGFSYEQYF. Using reference TRBV5-1 and TRBJ2-7 for the parts outside the CDR3, the full variable domain is KAGVTQTPRYLIKTRGQQVTLSCSPISGHRSVSWYQQTPGQGLQFLFEYFSETQRNKGNFPGRFSGRQFSNSRSEMNVSTLELGDSALYLCASSLGIPEQGFSYEQYFGPGTRLTVT.

This chain uses TRBV5-1 with TRBJ2-1; possibly TRBD2 for D (5 bases). This CDR3 region has 15 residues. V dropped 0 bases and J dropped 3 bases, with 10 bases sitting between them. Per germline, CDR1 SGHRS and CDR2 YFSETQ. The CDR3 DNA follows: TGCGCCAGCAGCTTGGGGCTAGCAGACTACAATGAGCAGTTCTTC. This sequence encodes CASSLGLADYNEQFF.

J is TRBJ1-1 and V is TRBV2, with no clear D. Germline-derived CDR1 and CDR2 are SNHLY and FYNNEI. Trimming removed 7 bases at V and 4 bases at J, with 13 bases between. The CDR3 loop spans 13 amino acids. The CDR3 sequence: CASISEVGTEAFF. In DNA form, the CDR3 reads TGTGCCAGCATTTCCGAGGTTGGCACTGAAGCTTTCTTT.